This paragraph covers one TCR beta chain sequence. This receptor's antigen is unknown. One end of the junction does not line up with germline, which may come from a read error. The sample originates from a study of graft-versus-host responses after intestinal transplantation (dated by TCRdb to the early 2020s). Background on the whole study: The transplants that recipients received were multivisceral, liver-intestinal, or isolated intestinal. All recipients received anti-thymocyte globulin induction followed by maintenance tacrolimus and steroids for approximately 3 years. After intestinal transplantation, graft-versus-host and host-versus-graft alloreactive T cell clones were followed in the graft, circulation and bone marrow using bulk TCR-beta CDR3 sequencing. Alloreactive clones were identified by sequencing pre-transplant mixed lymphocyte reaction products and comparing them with unstimulated pre-transplant donor and recipient T cells. The cohort enrolled some 24 intestinal transplant recipients, one of whom was a retransplant, and 3 patients without pretransplant specimens were excluded. Donor T cell macrochimerism was defined as a peak of at least 4% donor T cells among recipient peripheral blood mononuclear cells. Rather than going through the commercial service, samples from a few later patients were sequenced in-house on an Illumina MiSeq and processed with MiXCR.

Library preparation was by the immunoSEQ multiplex PCR assay. For most patients, genomic DNA was isolated with the Qiagen DNeasy Blood and Tissue Kit and shipped frozen to Adaptive Biotechnologies for TCR sequencing. High-throughput TCR-beta CDR3 sequencing of genomic DNA from most patients was performed by Adaptive Biotechnologies. Concerning the study's data processing: TCR sequencing data were retrieved from Adaptive's ImmunoSEQ software for roughly 17 patients, whereas three other patients were processed with MiXCR and VDJtools. To correct CD4 versus CD8 sorting errors, any sequence found in both subsets at a frequency ratio below 5:1 was removed. Because the origin of CDR3 nucleotide sequences shared between donor and recipient could not be assigned, those sequences were removed. Alloreactive clones required at least 2-fold expansion over unstimulated cells and minimum CFSE-low frequency of 0.002% (template counts) or 0.001% (read counts). Clones detected in sequenced pre-transplant spleen, lymph node, or MLR CFSE-low populations of the donor or recipient were defined as mappable. Cumulative frequency of alloreactive clones was calculated as a percentage of all sequences weighted by copy number. Held by TCRdb, this immuneACCESS table contains in-frame sequences only and omits some clones. Under half of the omission traces to an unresolved V gene where checked; the cause of the rest is unknown. V and J calls and clone size follow that table, whereas D and trimming were derived from the DNA. Recorded for this sample are 100,000 to 140,000 clones; roughly 86% of them occurred a single time. The ten most abundant clones make up around 0.7% of the sample.

Explained via the paper, the time point label denotes: cells obtained before transplantation from donor or recipient. CD3+CD4+ and CD3+CD8+ populations were FACS-sorted from unstimulated pre-transplant donor and recipient cells taken from spleen or lymph nodes. The study at large found these results: Patients with donor T cell macrochimerism had high GvH to HvG T cell clonal ratios in their allografts. Early after transplant, peak levels of circulating GvH clones were found to be associated with declines in HvG clones. GvH clones were found in recipient bone marrow, and some of the GvH clones appeared earlier in ileal mucosa or blood, which is consistent with an intestinal mucosal origin. The conclusions were limited by the relatively low number and heterogeneity of the intestinal transplant patients.

The sample here was unstimulated CD4+ T cells sorted from spleen or lymph node cells, taken before transplant. This receptor was obtained from a human donor who was the organ donor for an intestinal transplant.

DNA sequence: TGTGCCAGCAGCCAACAGGGACAGGGTGGGAGTTCGAACTTC. Its translation is CASSQQGQGGSSNF. The chain is assembled from TRBV6-5 and TRBJ2-7, with 9 bases in between that match TRBD1. The CDR3 spans 14 residues, from the cysteine through the phenylalanine. The CDR3 DNA has 42 bases and is translated from base 1. The germline V gene specifies MNHEY as CDR1 and SVGAGI as CDR2.